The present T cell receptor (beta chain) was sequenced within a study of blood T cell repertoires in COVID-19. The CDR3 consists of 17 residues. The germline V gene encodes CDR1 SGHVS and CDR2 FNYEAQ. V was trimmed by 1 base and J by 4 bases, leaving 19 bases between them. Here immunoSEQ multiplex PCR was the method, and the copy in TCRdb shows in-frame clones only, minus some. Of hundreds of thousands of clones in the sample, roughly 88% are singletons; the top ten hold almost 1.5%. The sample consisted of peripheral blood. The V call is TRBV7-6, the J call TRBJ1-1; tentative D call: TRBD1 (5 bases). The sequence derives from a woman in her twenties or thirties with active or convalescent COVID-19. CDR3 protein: CASSLGSPPGISTEAFF. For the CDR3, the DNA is TGTGCCAGCAGCTTAGGTTCCCCCCCAGGGATCAGCACTGAAGCTTTCTTT.